The 21 T cell receptor beta chains listed next were all sequenced from one sample in a study of blood T cells in healthy people across ages. A second PCR of about 6 to 11 cycles used a sample-barcoded 5' primer and a J-beta primer mix. MiXCR, run by TCRdb on the 5' RACE reads, gives a single entry per CDR3 protein. The sample carries 950,000 to 1,200,000 distinct CDR3 sequences, less than 45% recorded once. The source material was blood. Receptor source: a young man in good health.

To note about this clonotype: This clone may be a read error of a much larger clone one base away. V and J are TRBV6-1 and TRBJ1-5, with D possibly being TRBD1 (5 bases). The CDR3 loop spans 13 amino acids. The V gene's germline CDR1 is MNHNS and CDR2 SASEGT. Trimming shortened V by 6 bases and J by 3 bases, and 9 bases separated the two germline ends. The CDR3 here is CASRAGNNQPQHF. The CDR3 DNA reads TGTGCCAGCAGGGCAGGGAACAATCAGCCCCAGCATTTT.

This clonotype was seen a few times. The chain employs TRBV2 and TRBJ2-4; D is unclear. Germline loops: CDR1 SNHLY, CDR2 FYNNEI. Trimming took off 4 bases at V and 3 bases at J, with 19 bases between the two ends. The CDR3 has 17 residues. As DNA, the CDR3 is TGTGCCAGCAGTGGCGTCCCGGCTCAGTTAAACAAAAACATTCAGTACTTC. It encodes CASSGVPAQLNKNIQYF.

The sample holds a few counts of this clonotype. This chain uses TRBV12-3 or TRBV12-4 with TRBJ2-1; 14 bases map to TRBD2. The CDR3 covers 15 residues. The J segment lost 8 bases and the V segment lost 6 bases, leaving 6 bases of the junction unmatched. CDR3: CASRVTSGGAYEQFF. The CDR3, as DNA: TGTGCCAGCAGAGTGACTAGCGGGGGGGCCTATGAGCAGTTCTTC.

The CDR3 DNA sequence: TGTGCCAGCTCACCAAAACAGGGAGGGGACTATGGCTACACCTTC. This translates into CASSPKQGGDYGYTF. V and J are TRBV18 and TRBJ1-2, with D possibly being TRBD1 (6 bases). V was cut by 2 bases and J by 3 bases, with 13 bases left in between. The germline V gene encodes CDR1 KGHSH and CDR2 LQKENI. This CDR3 spans 15 amino acids.

The chain is built from TRBV28 and TRBJ2-5, with 7 bases fitting TRBD2. Per germline, CDR1 MDHEN and CDR2 SYDVKM. Losses at the gene ends were 6 bases for V and 3 bases for J; bases not matched to a gene: 4. CDR3 length equals 13 residues. CDR3 coding DNA: TGTGCCAGCAGGAGCGGGGCTAAAGAGACCCAGTACTTC. This encodes CASRSGAKETQYF.

This clonotype was picked up one time. The rearrangement uses TRBV6-1 and TRBJ2-3, with TRBD2 matching over 7 bases. The CDR3 has 19 residues. The germline V gene encodes CDR1 MNHNS and CDR2 SASEGT. The V gene end was trimmed by 7 bases and the J gene end by 1 base; junction bases not matched to a gene: 20. CDR3 region: CASNPVGTILPDRTDTQYF. The DNA for the CDR3 is TGTGCCAGCAATCCTGTGGGGACTATTCTTCCAGACCGCACAGATACGCAGTATTTT.

This rearrangement joins TRBV12-3 or TRBV12-4 to TRBJ1-2, with a tentative D call TRBD1 (6 bases). Trimming took 3 bases from V and 8 from J, leaving 22 bases between them. The CDR3 is 16 residues long. CDR3 DNA sequence: TGTGCCAGCAGTTTTTCCCTGGGTACAGGGAGGCGAGGCTACACCTTC. This gives the protein CASSFSLGTGRRGYTF.

The CDR3 bases are TGTGCCAGCAGTGAGTCCCGGGAAGGGCCTACGCAGTATTTT. It codes for CASSESREGPTQYF. The chain has TRBV25-1 and TRBJ2-3, with a possible D match to TRBD2 (5 bases). This CDR3 has 14 amino acids. V shed 3 bases and J shed 8 bases, with 15 bases lying between them. CDR1 MGHDK and CDR2 SYGVNS come from the germline V gene.

Remarks on this clonotype: At one of its ends the junction is not consistent with the germline gene, which may arise from a read error. The gene calls are TRBV29-1 and TRBJ2-3, with D possibly called TRBD1 or TRBD2 (5 bases each). CDR1 SQVTM and CDR2 ANQGSEA come from the germline V gene. CDR3 size: 13 residues. In DNA, the CDR3 is TGCAGCGCTACGAGAGGGACCACAGATATGCAGTATTTT. Translating gives CSATRGTTDMQYF.

This clonotype has only a few counts. The chain links TRBV4-3 to TRBJ1-2; no reliable D call. Germline V gene sequence: CDR1 LGHNA, CDR2 YSLEER. The V gene lost 0 bases and the J gene lost 0 bases, with 8 bases spanning the gap. This CDR3 has 15 amino acids. CDR3 region: CASSQDVETNYGYTF. CDR3 sequence (DNA): TGCGCCAGCAGCCAAGATGTTGAGACTAACTATGGCTACACCTTC.

This clonotype was observed a few times. The V call is TRBV25-1, the J call TRBJ2-7; the match to TRBD1 covers 8 bases. The CDR3 is 13 residues long. The junction had 5 bases not matched to a gene; V was cut back by 8 bases and J by 2 bases. Germline loops: CDR1 MGHDK, CDR2 SYGVNS. The CDR3 region has the DNA TGTGCCAGCCTCGGGACAGGCACCTACGAGCAGTACTTC. Its translation: CASLGTGTYEQYF.

This clonotype was seen many times. The rearrangement uses TRBV29-1 and TRBJ2-5; D is unclear. Germline assignment: CDR1 SQVTM and CDR2 ANQGSEA. The V and J ends lost 4 bases and 2 bases respectively, with 20 bases between them. The CDR3 totals 16 residues. CDR3 coding DNA: TGCAGCGTTGTGGAAAGAAATCTGGGCCCTCAAGAGACCCAGTACTTC. Residues: CSVVERNLGPQETQYF.

The rearrangement links TRBV29-1 to TRBJ2-1, with D maybe TRBD1 (5 bases). The CDR3 has 13 amino acids. V lost 5 bases, J lost 10 bases, and 18 bases lay in between. From germline, CDR1 is SQVTM and CDR2 ANQGSEA. This CDR3 is CSVLTLWGREQFF. For the CDR3, the DNA is TGCAGCGTTCTAACCTTGTGGGGCCGGGAGCAGTTCTTC.

V is TRBV5-1 and J is TRBJ2-7, with D possibly TRBD1 on 6 matching bases. Between the trimmed V and J ends, which lost 4 bases and 1 base, there was a span of 12 bases. Looked up from germline, CDR1 is SGHRS and CDR2 is YFSETQ. The CDR3 sequence is 14 residues long. The CDR3 sequence is CASSSQQGSYEQYF. CDR3 coding DNA: TGCGCCAGCAGCAGTCAACAGGGATCCTACGAGCAGTACTTC.

This clonotype was observed a few times. The V gene is TRBV7-8, the J gene TRBJ2-3, with 7 positions matching TRBD1. CDR1 is SGHVS, CDR2 FQNEAQ, per germline. The CDR3 has 16 amino acids. The J segment lost 5 bases and the V segment lost 3 bases, leaving 11 bases of the junction unmatched. The CDR3 protein is CASSFLQGRVEDTQYF. DNA of the CDR3: TGTGCCAGCAGCTTCTTACAGGGGCGGGTTGAAGATACGCAGTATTTT.

The J gene is TRBJ1-4, the V gene TRBV14, with D perhaps matching TRBD1 (5 bases). Germline-derived CDR1 and CDR2 are SGHDN and FVKESK. Between the trimmed V and J ends, which lost 4 bases and 3 bases, there was a span of 12 bases. CDR3 length: 15 residues. The CDR3 loop reads CASSPRGLSNEKLFF. The DNA of the CDR3 is TGTGCCAGCAGCCCTCGGGGACTGTCTAATGAAAAACTGTTTTTT.

The chain links TRBV9 to TRBJ2-3, with D tentatively TRBD1 (5 bases). Looked up from germline, CDR1 is SGDLS and CDR2 is YYNGEE. This CDR3 has 14 amino acids. V was pared by 1 base and J by 4 bases, with 10 bases between. The CDR3 region has the DNA TGTGCCAGCAGCGTAAGTACAGGCGCAGATACGCAGTATTTT. Amino acid sequence: CASSVSTGADTQYF. Full variable domain (rest looked up from reference TRBV9 and TRBJ2-3): DSGVTQTPKHLITATGQRVTLRCSPRSGDLSVYWYQQSLDQGLQFLIQYYNGEERAKGNILERFSAQQFPDLHSELNLSSLELGDSALYFCASSVSTGADTQYFGPGTRLTVL.

This chain joins TRBV5-6 and TRBJ1-1; TRBD1 aligns across 7 bases. The CDR3 has 16 amino acids. Looked up from germline, CDR1 is SGHDT and CDR2 is YYEEEE. After removal of 3 bases from V and 1 base from J, the junction contained 9 bases not matched to a gene. As DNA, the CDR3 is TGTGCCAGCAGCTCCCTACAGGGGTGGGGGAACACTGAAGCTTTCTTT. As protein: CASSSLQGWGNTEAFF.

The chain has TRBV6-2 or TRBV6-3 and TRBJ2-7; D is perhaps TRBD1 (6 bases). CDR1 and CDR2 from the germline V gene are MNHEY and SVGEGT. V lost 6 bases, J lost 1 base, and 10 bases lay in between. The CDR3 extends over 13 amino acids. CDR3 nucleotides: TGTGCCAGCAGCGGACAGTCTTCCTACGAGCAGTACTTC. As protein: CASSGQSSYEQYF.

This clonotype was seen only a few times. The V and J genes are TRBV27 and TRBJ2-6; TRBD1 matches at 9 bases. Unmatched junction bases numbered 4, after V lost 3 bases and J lost 1 base. The CDR3 consists of 17 residues. CDR1 MNHEY and CDR2 SMNVEV come from the germline V gene (reference sequence). In nucleotides, the CDR3 is TGTGCCAGCAGTTTTACAGGGGGCTTATCTGGGGCCAACGTCCTGACTTTC. Translating gives CASSFTGGLSGANVLTF.

This chain uses TRBV7-9 with TRBJ2-1; 8 bases agree with TRBD1. Trimming cost V 4 bases and J 5 bases; bases outside gene matches: 4. The CDR3 is 14 residues long. Germline loops: CDR1 SEHNR, CDR2 FQNEAQ (reference sequence). CDR3 bases: TGTGCCAGCAGCTCTGGACAGGGACACAATGAGCAGTTCTTC. This gives the protein CASSSGQGHNEQFF.